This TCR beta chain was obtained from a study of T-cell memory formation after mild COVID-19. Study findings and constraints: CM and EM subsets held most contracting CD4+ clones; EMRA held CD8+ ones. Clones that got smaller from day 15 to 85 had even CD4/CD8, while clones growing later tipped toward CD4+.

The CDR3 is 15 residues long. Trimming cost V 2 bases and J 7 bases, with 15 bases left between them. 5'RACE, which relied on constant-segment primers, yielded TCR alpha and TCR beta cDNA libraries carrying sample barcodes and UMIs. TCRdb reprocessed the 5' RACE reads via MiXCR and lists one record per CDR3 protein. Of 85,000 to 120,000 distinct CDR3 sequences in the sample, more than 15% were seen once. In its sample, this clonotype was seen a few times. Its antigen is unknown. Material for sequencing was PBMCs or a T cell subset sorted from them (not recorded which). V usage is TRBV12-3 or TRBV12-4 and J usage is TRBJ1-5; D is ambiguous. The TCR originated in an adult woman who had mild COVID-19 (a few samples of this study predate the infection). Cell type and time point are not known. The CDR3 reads CASSLYTEEWQPQHF. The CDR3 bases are TGTGCCAGCAGTTTATACACGGAGGAATGGCAGCCCCAGCATTTT.